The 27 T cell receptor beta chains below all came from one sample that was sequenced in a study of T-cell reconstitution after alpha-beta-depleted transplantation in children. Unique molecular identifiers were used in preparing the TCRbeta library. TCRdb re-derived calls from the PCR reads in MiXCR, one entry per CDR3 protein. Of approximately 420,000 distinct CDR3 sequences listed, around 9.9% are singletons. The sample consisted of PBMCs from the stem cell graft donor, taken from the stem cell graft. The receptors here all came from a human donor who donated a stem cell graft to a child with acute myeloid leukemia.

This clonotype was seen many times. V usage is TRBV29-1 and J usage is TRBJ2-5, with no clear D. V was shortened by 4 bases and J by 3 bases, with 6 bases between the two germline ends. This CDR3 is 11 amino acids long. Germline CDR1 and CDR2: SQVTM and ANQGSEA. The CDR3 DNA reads TGCAGCGTTGTGGGTGAAGAGACCCAGTACTTC. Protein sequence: CSVVGEETQYF.

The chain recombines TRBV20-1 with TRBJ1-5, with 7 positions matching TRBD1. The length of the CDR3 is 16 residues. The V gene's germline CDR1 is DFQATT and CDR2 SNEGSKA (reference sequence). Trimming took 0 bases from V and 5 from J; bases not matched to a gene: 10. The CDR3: CSARDWAGGGDQPQHF. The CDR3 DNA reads TGCAGTGCTAGAGATTGGGCAGGGGGTGGTGATCAGCCCCAGCATTTT.

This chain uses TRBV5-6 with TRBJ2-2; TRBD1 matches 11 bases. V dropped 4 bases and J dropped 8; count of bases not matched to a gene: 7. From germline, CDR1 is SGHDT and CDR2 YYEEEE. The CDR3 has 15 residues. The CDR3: CASSPWDRGSGELFF. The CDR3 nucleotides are TGTGCCAGCAGCCCGTGGGACAGGGGGTCTGGGGAGCTGTTTTTT.

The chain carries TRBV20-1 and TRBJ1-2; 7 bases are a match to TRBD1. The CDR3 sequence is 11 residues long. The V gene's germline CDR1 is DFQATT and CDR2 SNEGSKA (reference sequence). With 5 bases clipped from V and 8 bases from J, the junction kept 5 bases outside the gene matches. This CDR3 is CSALTGSGYTF. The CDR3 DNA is TGCAGTGCTTTGACAGGGAGCGGCTACACCTTC.

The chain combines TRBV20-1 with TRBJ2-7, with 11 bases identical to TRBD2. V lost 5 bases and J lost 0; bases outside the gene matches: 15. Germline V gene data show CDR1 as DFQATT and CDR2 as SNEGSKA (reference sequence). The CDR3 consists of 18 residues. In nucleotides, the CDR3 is TGCAGTGCTGAGAAGTACAACCTACTAGCGGGGGTCTCCTACGAGCAGTACGTC. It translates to CSAEKYNLLAGVSYEQYV.

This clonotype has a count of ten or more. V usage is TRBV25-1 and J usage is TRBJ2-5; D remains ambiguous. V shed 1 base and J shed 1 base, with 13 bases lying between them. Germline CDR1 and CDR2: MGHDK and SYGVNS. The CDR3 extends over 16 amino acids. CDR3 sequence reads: CASSESHADRQETQYF. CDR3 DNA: TGTGCCAGCAGTGAATCCCATGCAGACCGCCAAGAGACCCAGTACTTC. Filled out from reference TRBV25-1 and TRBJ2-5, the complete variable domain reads EADIYQTPRYLVIGTGKKITLECSQTMGHDKMYWYQQDPGMELHLIHYSYGVNSTEKGDLSSESTVSRIRTEHFPLTLESARPSHTSQYLCASSESHADRQETQYFGPGTRLLVL.

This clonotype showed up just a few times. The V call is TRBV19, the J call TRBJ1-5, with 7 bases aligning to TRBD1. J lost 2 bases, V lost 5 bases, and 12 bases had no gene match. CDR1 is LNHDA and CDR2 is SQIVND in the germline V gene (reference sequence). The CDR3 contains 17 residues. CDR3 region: CASSYPTGMGGNQPQHF. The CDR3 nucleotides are TGTGCCAGTAGTTACCCGACAGGGATGGGAGGCAATCAGCCCCAGCATTTT.

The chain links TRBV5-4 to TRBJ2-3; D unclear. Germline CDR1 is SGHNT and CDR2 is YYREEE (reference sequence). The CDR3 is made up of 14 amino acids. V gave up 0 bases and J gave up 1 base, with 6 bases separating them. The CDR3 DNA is TGTGCCAGCAGCTTGGAAAACCGCACAGATACGCAGTATTTT. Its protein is CASSLENRTDTQYF.

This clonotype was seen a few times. DNA of the CDR3: TGTGCCAGTAGTATCGCCCTGGACAGGGTCCGGGGGGAGCTGTTTTTT. It is translated as CASSIALDRVRGELFF. The V gene is TRBV19, the J gene TRBJ2-2; 8 positions match TRBD1. The CDR3 sequence is 16 residues long. CDR1 and CDR2 (germline): LNHDA, SQIVND (reference sequence). J lost 8 bases, V lost 3 bases, and 11 bases had no gene match.

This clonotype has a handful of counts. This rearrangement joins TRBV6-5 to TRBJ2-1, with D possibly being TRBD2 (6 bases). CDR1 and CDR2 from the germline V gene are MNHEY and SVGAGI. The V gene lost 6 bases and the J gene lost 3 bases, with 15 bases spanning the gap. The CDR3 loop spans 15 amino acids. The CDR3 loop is CASSYGGSFYNEQFF. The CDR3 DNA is TGTGCCAGCAGCTATGGAGGGTCTTTCTACAATGAGCAGTTCTTC.

DNA of the CDR3: TGCGCCAGCAGCTGGAGGGCTAGCGGGGGCCAAGAGACCCAGTACTTC. It specifies CASSWRASGGQETQYF. The rearrangement links TRBV5-1 to TRBJ2-5, with 10 bases lining up with TRBD2. Per the germline V gene, CDR1 is SGHRS and CDR2 is YFSETQ. J lost 1 base, V lost 3 bases, and 6 bases had no gene match. The CDR3 covers 16 residues. Together with reference TRBV5-1 and TRBJ2-5, the CDR3 gives the full variable domain: KAGVTQTPRYLIKTRGQQVTLSCSPISGHRSVSWYQQTPGQGLQFLFEYFSETQRNKGNFPGRFSGRQFSNSRSEMNVSTLELGDSALYLCASSWRASGGQETQYFGPGTRLLVL.

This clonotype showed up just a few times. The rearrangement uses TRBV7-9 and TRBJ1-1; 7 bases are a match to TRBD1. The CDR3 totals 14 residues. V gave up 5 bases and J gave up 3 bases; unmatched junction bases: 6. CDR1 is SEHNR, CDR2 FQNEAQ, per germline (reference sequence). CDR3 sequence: CASSADRVDTEAFF. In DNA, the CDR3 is TGTGCCAGCAGCGCCGACAGGGTGGACACTGAAGCTTTCTTT.

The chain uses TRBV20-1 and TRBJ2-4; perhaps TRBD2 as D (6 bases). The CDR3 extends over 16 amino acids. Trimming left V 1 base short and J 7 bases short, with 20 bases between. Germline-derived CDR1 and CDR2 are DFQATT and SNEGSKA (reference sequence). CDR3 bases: TGCAGTGCTAGAGGCTTGGAGGGTTCCTTGGGGAACATTCAGTACTTC. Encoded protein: CSARGLEGSLGNIQYF.

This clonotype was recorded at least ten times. DNA of the CDR3: TGTGCCACCAGCAGAGGGACTAGCGGGGGACTGAATGAGCAGTTCTTC. As protein: CATSRGTSGGLNEQFF. V usage is TRBV15 and J usage is TRBJ2-1; TRBD2 aligns across 13 bases. The V and J ends lost 1 base and 7 bases, in that order; junction bases with no gene match: 4. This CDR3 contains 16 residues. Germline V gene data show CDR1 as LNHNV and CDR2 as YYDKDF (reference sequence).

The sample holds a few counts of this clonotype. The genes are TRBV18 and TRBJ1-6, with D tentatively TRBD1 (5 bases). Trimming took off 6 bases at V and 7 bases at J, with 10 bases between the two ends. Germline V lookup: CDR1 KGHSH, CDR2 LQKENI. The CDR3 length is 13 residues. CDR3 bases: TGTGCCAGCTCCCCGACAGAAAATTCACCCCTCCACTTT. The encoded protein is CASSPTENSPLHF.

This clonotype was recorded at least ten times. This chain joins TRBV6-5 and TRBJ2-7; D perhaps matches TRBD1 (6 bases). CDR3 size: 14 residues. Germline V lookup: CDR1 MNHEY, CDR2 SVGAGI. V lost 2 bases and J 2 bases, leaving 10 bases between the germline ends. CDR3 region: CASSYEGGAYEQYV. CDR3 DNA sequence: TGTGCCAGCAGTTACGAAGGGGGAGCCTACGAGCAGTACGTC.

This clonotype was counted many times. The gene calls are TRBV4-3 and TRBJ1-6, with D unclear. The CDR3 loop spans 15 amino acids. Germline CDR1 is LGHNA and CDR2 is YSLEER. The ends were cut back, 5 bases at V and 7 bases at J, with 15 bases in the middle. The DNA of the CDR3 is TGCGCCAGCAGCATGGTTCCGGATGGGAATTCACCCCTCCACTTT. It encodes CASSMVPDGNSPLHF.

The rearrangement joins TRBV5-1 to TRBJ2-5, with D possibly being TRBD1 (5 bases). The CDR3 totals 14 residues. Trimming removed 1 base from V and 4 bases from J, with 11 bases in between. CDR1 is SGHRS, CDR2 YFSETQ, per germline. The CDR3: CASSLPREGETQYF. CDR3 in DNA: TGCGCCAGCAGCTTGCCCAGGGAAGGAGAGACCCAGTACTTC.

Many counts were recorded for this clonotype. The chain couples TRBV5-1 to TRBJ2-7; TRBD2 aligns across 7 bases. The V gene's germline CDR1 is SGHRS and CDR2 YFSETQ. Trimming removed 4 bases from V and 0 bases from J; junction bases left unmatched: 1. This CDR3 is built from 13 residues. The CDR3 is CASSRGDSYEQYF. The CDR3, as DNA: TGCGCCAGCAGCCGGGGGGACTCCTACGAGCAGTACTTC.

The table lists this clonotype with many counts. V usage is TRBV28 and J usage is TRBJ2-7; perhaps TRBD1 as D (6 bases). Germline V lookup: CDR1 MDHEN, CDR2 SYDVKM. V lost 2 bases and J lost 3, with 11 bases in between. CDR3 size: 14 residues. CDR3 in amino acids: CASSLGGGSYEQYF. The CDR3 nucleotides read TGTGCCAGCAGTTTAGGGGGCGGAAGCTACGAGCAGTACTTC.

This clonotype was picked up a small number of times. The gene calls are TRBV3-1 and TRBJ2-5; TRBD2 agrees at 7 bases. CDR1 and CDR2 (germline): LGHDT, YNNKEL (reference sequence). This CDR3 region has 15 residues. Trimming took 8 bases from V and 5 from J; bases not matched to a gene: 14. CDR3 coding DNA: TGTGCCAGCGACTCCCCGGGGCTAGCGGTGGAGACCCAGTACTTC. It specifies CASDSPGLAVETQYF.

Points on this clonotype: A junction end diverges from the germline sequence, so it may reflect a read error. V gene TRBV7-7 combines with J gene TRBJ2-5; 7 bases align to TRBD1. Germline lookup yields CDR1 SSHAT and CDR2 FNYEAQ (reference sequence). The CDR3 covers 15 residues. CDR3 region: CASSLETGREETQYF. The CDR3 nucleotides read TGTGCTAGCAGTCTCGAGACAGGGCGGGAAGAGACCCAGTACTTC.

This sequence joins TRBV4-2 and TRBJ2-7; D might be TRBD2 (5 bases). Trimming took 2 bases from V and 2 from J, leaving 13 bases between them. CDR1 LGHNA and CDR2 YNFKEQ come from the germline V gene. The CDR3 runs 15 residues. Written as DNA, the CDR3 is TGTGCCAGCAGCCAATTTAAGGACTCAGCCTACGAGCAGTACTTC. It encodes CASSQFKDSAYEQYF.

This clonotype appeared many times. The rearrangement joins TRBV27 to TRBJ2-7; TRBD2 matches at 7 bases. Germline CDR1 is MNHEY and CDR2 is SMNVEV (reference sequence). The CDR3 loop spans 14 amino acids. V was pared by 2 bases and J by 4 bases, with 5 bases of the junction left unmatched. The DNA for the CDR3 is TGTGCCAGCAGTTTAGCGGGAGCGGGGTACGAGCAGTACTTC. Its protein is CASSLAGAGYEQYF.

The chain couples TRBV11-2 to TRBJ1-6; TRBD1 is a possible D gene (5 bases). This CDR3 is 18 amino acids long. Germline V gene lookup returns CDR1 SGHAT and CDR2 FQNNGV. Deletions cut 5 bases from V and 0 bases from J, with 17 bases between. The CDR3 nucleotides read TGTGCCAGCAGCGACTTTGGGGCACGCAGCTCCTATAATTCACCCCTCCACTTT. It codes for CASSDFGARSSYNSPLHF.

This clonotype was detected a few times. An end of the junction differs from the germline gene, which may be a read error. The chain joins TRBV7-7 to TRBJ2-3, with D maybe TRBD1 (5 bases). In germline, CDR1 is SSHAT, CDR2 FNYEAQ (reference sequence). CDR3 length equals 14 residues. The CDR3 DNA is TGTGCTAGCAGCCGCAGTAGCAGGGCAGATACGCAGTATTTT. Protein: CASSRSSRADTQYF.

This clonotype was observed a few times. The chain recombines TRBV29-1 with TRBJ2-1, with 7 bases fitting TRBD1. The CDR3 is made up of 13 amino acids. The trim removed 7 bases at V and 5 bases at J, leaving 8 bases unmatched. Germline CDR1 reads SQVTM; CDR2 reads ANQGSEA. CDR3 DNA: TGCAGCGCCCGAAGGGGGCAGAACAATGAGCAGTTCTTC. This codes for CSARRGQNNEQFF.